Listed below are T cell receptor beta chains from one sample, sequenced in a study of cytomegalovirus exposure and HLA in healthy donors. Sequencing was performed with immunoSEQ multiplex PCR; in TCRdb, only in-frame clones are kept and a portion is missing. The sample includes fewer than 400,000 clones, roughly 89% of them seen just once. The sample consisted of PBMCs. These receptors were collected from a woman aged 18-29 years in good health and CMV-seronegative. CDR3s include the opening cysteine and the closing phenylalanine or tryptophan. Fields, in order: D gene, J gene, clone size, V gene, CDR3 DNA, CDR3 protein. A D gene is named only where the DNA matches it firmly. Where a row states a size, it is once, few, many or the class of an expanded clone; other rows omit it.

>NA|TRBJ1-2|NA|TRBV18
TGTGCCAGCTCACCCCCATCGACAGGAACGACGTATGGCTACACCTTC
CASSPPSTGTTYGYTF
>TRBD2|TRBJ2-7|NA|TRBV2
TGTGCCAGCAGTGAAGGGGAACTAGCGGCACGGGAGCAGTACTTC
CASSEGELAAREQYF
>TRBD2|TRBJ2-1|once|TRBV5-1
TGCGCCAGCAGCCTCGGGACTAACGGAAATGAGCAGTTCTTC
CASSLGTNGNEQFF
>TRBD2|TRBJ2-1|NA|TRBV25-1
TGTGCCAGCAGTGAATCACGGGGCGGGAGTATTTCCAATGAGCAGTTCTTC
CASSESRGGSISNEQFF
>TRBD1|TRBJ2-5|once|TRBV6-5
TGTGCCAGCAACCAGGGGGCCCAGGAGACCCAGTACTTC
CASNQGAQETQYF
>NA|TRBJ2-5|NA|TRBV29-1
TGCAGCGGTGCTCATGGAGGGGAGACCCAGTACTTC
CSGAHGGETQYF
>TRBD2|TRBJ2-7|once|TRBV7-2
TGTGCCAGCAGCTTTAGACCGGGACTAGCGGGAGGGTCCTACGAGCAGTACTTC
CASSFRPGLAGGSYEQYF
>TRBD1|TRBJ2-7|NA|TRBV7-9
TGTGCCAGCAGCTTCAAGGGGGCGCGGAACGACGAGCAGTACTTC
CASSFKGARNDEQYF
>TRBD1|TRBJ2-3|NA|TRBV6-5
TGTGCCAGCAGTTACCCCGGACAGGGATTGAGATTT
CASSYPGQGLRF
>TRBD2|TRBJ2-5|NA|TRBV28
TGTGCCATCTTGGGGGGGGAGACCCAGTACTTC
CAILGGETQYF
>NA|TRBJ1-3|once|TRBV6-6
TGTGCCAGCAGCCTGGGCCCTGGTATCTCTGGAAACACCATATATTTT
CASSLGPGISGNTIYF
>TRBD2|TRBJ2-5|NA|TRBV15
TGTGCCACCAGCAGAGTAGTGGGGGGGGAGACCCAGTACTTC
CATSRVVGGETQYF
>NA|TRBJ1-2|NA|TRBV19
TGTGCCAGTAGTTCAATAGCGGGGGCTCGGGGCTACACCTTC
CASSSIAGARGYTF
>TRBD1|TRBJ1-1|NA|TRBV27
TGTGCCAGCAGTTTTGGGGGTGACAGGGGGAAGAGACAAGCTTTCTTT
CASSFGGDRGKRQAFF
>NA|TRBJ2-7|NA|TRBV27
TGTGCCAGCAGTTTATCACACAGGGAGAGCTCCTACGAGCAGTACTTC
CASSLSHRESSYEQYF
>NA|TRBJ2-5|once|TRBV29-1
TGCAGCCTGGTGGGGCGGTGGGGAGAGACCCAGTACTTC
CSLVGRWGETQYF
>TRBD1|TRBJ1-2|NA|TRBV28
TGTGCCAGCAGGGAGGGTTGGGGACAGGGCATCTATGGCTACACCTTC
CASREGWGQGIYGYTF
>NA|TRBJ1-1|NA|TRBV2
TGTGCCAGCAACCCCACGCGTGGCACTGAAGCTTTCTTT
CASNPTRGTEAFF
>NA|TRBJ1-1|NA|TRBV27
TGTGCCAGCAGTTTATCGAGGGTCAAAGGGGCTTTCTTT
CASSLSRVKGAFF
>TRBD1|TRBJ2-2|NA|TRBV10-3
TGTGCCATCAGCTCGGGACAGGGGCCGAATTCGTTTTTT
CAISSGQGPNSFF
>NA|TRBJ1-3|once|TRBV30
TGTGCCTGGGGGAGCTCTGGAAACACCATATATTTT
CAWGSSGNTIYF
>TRBD1|TRBJ2-7|NA|TRBV7-8
TGTGCCAGCAGCTCGGGACAGACAACCTCCTACGAGCAGTACTTC
CASSSGQTTSYEQYF